A single sample is the source of the 4 T cell receptor beta chains below, sequenced in a study of T-cell reconstitution after alpha-beta-depleted transplantation in children. The TCRbeta library was prepared with unique molecular identifiers. Each CDR3 protein gets one entry after TCRdb re-called the PCR reads with MiXCR. The data contain a few hundred thousand distinct CDR3 sequences, 25% to 30% of them singletons. The specimen comprised PBMCs, sampled before TCRalphabeta/CD19-depleted stem cell transplant. The receptors were gathered from a boy less than two years old with Wiskott-Aldrich syndrome, due to receive a stem cell transplant.

The J gene is TRBJ2-3, the V gene TRBV10-3; 7 nucleotides agree with TRBD2. Germline V gene lookup returns CDR1 ENHRY and CDR2 SYGVKD. Trimming cost V 10 bases and J 5 bases; bases outside gene matches: 3. CDR3 size: 11 residues. The CDR3 bases are TGTGCCACGGGGAGGGGAGATACGCAGTATTTT. Translating it yields CATGRGDTQYF.

The chain has TRBV10-3 and TRBJ1-5, with D possibly being TRBD1 (6 bases). Germline CDR1 is ENHRY and CDR2 is SYGVKD. There are 17 residues in the CDR3. Trimming cost V 1 base and J 1 base, with 14 bases left between them. The chain's CDR3 is CAISEYGSQGSNQPQHF. The CDR3 DNA reads as TGTGCCATCAGTGAGTACGGGTCGCAGGGGAGCAATCAGCCCCAGCATTTT.

The J gene is TRBJ2-5, the V gene TRBV30; TRBD2 aligns across 11 bases. The CDR3 is 15 amino acids. CDR1 and CDR2 from the germline V gene are GTSNPN and SVGIG (reference sequence). J was trimmed by 3 bases and V by 5 bases; bases with no gene match: 8. This CDR3 reads CAWVPGLADEETQYF. The CDR3 bases are TGTGCCTGGGTACCGGGACTAGCGGATGAAGAGACCCAGTACTTC.

The chain joins TRBV7-3 to TRBJ1-1; D remains ambiguous. The CDR3 is 15 amino acids. CDR1 and CDR2 (germline): SGHTA, FQGTGA. V gave up 1 base and J gave up 3 bases, with 12 bases separating them. CDR3 amino acids: CASSLNRAGYTEAFF. Written as DNA, the CDR3 is TGTGCCAGCAGCTTAAATCGGGCTGGCTACACTGAAGCTTTCTTT.